What follows are 4 T cell receptor beta chains derived from one specimen sequenced in a study of radiation and T cells in renal cell carcinoma. Time point in this sample: blood 2 weeks post-SBRT. Sample treatment: 15 Gy SBRT to primary tumor, nephrectomy 4 weeks later. Data came from immunoSEQ multiplex PCR; TCRdb stores just in-frame clones and leaves some out. The sample holds 100,000 to 150,000 clones, around nine tenths seen once. The specimen was blood, collected from a patient whose treatment included radiotherapy and nephrectomy. All receptors derive from a woman between 70 and 85 years old with renal cell carcinoma.

The chain is built from TRBV30 and TRBJ1-1; TRBD1 might be the D (6 bases). From germline, CDR1 is GTSNPN and CDR2 SVGIG (reference sequence). This CDR3 region has 13 residues. V was clipped by 2 bases and J by 6 bases, with 13 bases between them. DNA for the CDR3: TGTGCCTGGAGTCCCCTGAGGGGGGCTGAAGCTTTCTTT. It is translated as CAWSPLRGAEAFF.

The chain joins TRBV10-3 to TRBJ1-4; TRBD1 aligns across 9 bases. With V trimmed by 3 bases and J by 1 base, 6 bases remained unmatched. This CDR3 comprises 17 residues. The germline V gene encodes CDR1 ENHRY and CDR2 SYGVKD. The CDR3 reads CAISDRGGQGTNEKLFF. CDR3 in DNA: TGTGCCATCAGTGATCGAGGGGGACAGGGAACTAATGAAAAACTGTTTTTT.

The gene calls are TRBV5-1 and TRBJ2-5; D is possibly TRBD1 or TRBD2 (5 bases each). The CDR3 spans 13 residues. Germline V gene lookup returns CDR1 SGHRS and CDR2 YFSETQ. The V and J ends lost 4 bases and 11 bases respectively, with 18 bases between them. The CDR3 here is CASSPWDVGEQYF. CDR3 sequence (DNA): TGCGCCAGCAGCCCCTGGGACGTAGGGGAGCAGTACTTC. Full variable domain (missing parts from reference TRBV5-1 and TRBJ2-5): KAGVTQTPRYLIKTRGQQVTLSCSPISGHRSVSWYQQTPGQGLQFLFEYFSETQRNKGNFPGRFSGRQFSNSRSEMNVSTLELGDSALYLCASSPWDVGEQYFGPGTRLLVL.

The chain couples TRBV11-1 to TRBJ1-6; D is undetermined. The germline gives CDR1 SGHAT, CDR2 FQDESV (reference sequence). V lost 1 base to trimming and J lost 0 bases, with 4 bases between them. The CDR3 extends over 15 amino acids. CDR3: CASSLGGSYNSPLHF. The CDR3 DNA reads TGTGCCAGCAGCTTAGGGGGCTCCTATAATTCACCCCTCCACTTT. Complete variable domain (other parts from reference TRBV11-1 and TRBJ1-6): EAEVAQSPRYKITEKSQAVAFWCDPISGHATLYWYRQILGQGPELLVQFQDESVVDDSQLPKDRFSAERLKGVDSTLKIQPAELGDSAMYLCASSLGGSYNSPLHFGNGTRLTVT.